This T cell receptor (beta chain) was found in a study of blood T cell repertoires in COVID-19. Trimming removed 5 bases from V and 1 base from J, with 9 bases in between. This CDR3 has 14 residues. Germline V gene lookup returns CDR1 MNHEY and CDR2 SMNVEV (reference sequence). TCRdb's copy holds only in-frame clones and misses some; the assay was immunoSEQ multiplex PCR. The sample lists 100,000 to 120,000 clones; approximately 68% were seen once. Material for sequencing was peripheral blood. The sequence was collected from a woman aged 55-69 years with acute or convalescent COVID-19. This chain connects TRBV27 to TRBJ1-3; D is ambiguous. The CDR3 reads CASSISPSGNTIYF. DNA of the CDR3: TGTGCCAGCAGTATTAGCCCTTCTGGAAACACCATATATTTT.